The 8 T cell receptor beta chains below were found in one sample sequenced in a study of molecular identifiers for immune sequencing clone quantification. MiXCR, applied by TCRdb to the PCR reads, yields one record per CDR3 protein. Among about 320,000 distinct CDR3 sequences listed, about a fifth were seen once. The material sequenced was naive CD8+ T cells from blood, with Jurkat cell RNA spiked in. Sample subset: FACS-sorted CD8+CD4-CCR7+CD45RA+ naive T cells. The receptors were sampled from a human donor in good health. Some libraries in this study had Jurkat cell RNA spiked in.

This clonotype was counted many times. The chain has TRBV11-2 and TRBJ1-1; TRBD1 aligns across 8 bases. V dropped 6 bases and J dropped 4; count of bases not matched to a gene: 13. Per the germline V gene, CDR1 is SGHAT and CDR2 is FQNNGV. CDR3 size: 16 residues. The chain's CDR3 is CASSPVWGTGSTEAFF. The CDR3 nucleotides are TGTGCCAGCAGTCCCGTCTGGGGGACAGGATCCACTGAAGCTTTCTTT. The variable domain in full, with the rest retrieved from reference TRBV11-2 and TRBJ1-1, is EAGVAQSPRYKIIEKRQSVAFWCNPISGHATLYWYQQILGQGPKLLIQFQNNGVVDDSQLPKDRFSAERLKGVDSTLKIQPAKLEDSAVYLCASSPVWGTGSTEAFFGQGTRLTVV.

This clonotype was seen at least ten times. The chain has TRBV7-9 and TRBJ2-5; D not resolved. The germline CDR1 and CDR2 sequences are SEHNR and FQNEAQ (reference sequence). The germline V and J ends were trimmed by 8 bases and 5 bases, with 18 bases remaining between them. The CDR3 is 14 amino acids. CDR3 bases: TGTGCCAGCCAGCAGGTGTGGGGAACGGAGACCCAGTACTTC. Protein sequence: CASQQVWGTETQYF.

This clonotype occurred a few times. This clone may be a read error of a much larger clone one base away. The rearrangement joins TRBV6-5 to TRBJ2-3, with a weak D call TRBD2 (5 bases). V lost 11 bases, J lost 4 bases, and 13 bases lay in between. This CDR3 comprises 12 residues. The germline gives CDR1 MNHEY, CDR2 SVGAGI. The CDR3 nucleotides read TGTGCCGGCACTAGTTCAGCAGATACGCAGTATTTT. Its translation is CAGTSSADTQYF.

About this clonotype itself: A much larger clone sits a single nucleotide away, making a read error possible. CDR3 bases: TGTGCCAGCAGCTCCTCAGAGCAGCCCCAGCATTTT. Its protein product is CASSSSEQPQHF. The rearrangement uses TRBV11-2 and TRBJ1-5; D gene uncertain. V shed 4 bases and J shed 7 bases, with 8 bases lying between them. The germline gives CDR1 SGHAT, CDR2 FQNNGV. The CDR3 runs to 12 residues.

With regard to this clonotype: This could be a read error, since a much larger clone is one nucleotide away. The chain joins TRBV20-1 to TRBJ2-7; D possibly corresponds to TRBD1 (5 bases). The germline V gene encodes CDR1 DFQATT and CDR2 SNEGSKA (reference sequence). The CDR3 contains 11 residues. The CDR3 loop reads CSAHQGYAQYF. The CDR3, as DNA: TGCAGTGCCCATCAGGGATACGCGCAGTACTTC.

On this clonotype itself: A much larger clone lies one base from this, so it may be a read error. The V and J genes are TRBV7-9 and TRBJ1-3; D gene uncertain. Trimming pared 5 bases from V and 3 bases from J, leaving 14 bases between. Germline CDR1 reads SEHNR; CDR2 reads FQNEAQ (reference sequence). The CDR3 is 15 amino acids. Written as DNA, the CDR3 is TGTGCCAGCAGCCTTTTAAACAGAGATGGAAACACCATATATTTT. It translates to CASSLLNRDGNTIYF.

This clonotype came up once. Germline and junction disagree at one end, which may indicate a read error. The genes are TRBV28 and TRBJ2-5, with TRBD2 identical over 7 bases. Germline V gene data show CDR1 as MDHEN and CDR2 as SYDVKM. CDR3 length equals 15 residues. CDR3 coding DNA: TGTGCCAGCAGTTCGGACGGCGGGGGAAGAGAGGCCCAGTACTTC. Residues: CASSSDGGGREAQYF. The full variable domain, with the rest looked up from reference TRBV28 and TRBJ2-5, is DVKVTQSSRYLVKRTGEKVFLECVQDMDHENMFWYRQDPGLGLRLIYFSYDVKMKEKGDIPEGYSVSREKKERFSLILESASTNQTSMYLCASSSDGGGREAQYFGPGTRLLVL.

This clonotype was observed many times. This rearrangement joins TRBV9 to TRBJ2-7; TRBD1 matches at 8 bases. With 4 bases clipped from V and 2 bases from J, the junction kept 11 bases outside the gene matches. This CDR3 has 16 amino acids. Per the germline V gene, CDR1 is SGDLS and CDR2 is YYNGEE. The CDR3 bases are TGTGCCAGCAGCCCCACCTGGGGGACAGGTCCCTACGAGCAGTACTTC. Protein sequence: CASSPTWGTGPYEQYF.